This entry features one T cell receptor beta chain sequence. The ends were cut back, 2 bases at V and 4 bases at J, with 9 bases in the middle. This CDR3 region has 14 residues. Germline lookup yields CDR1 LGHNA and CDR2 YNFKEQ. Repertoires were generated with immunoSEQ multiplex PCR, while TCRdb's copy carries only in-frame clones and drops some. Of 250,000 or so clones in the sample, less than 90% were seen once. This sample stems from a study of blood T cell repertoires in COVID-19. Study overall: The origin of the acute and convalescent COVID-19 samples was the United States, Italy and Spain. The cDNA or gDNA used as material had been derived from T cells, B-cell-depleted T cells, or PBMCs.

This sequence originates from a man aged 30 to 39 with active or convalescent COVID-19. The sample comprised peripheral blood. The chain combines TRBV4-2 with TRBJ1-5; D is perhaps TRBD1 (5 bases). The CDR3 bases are TGTGCCAGCAGCCAATGGGGGGATAATCAGCCCCAGCATTTT. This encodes CASSQWGDNQPQHF.